This TCR beta chain derives from a study of T-cell reconstitution after alpha-beta-depleted transplantation in children. Study observations and caveats: A year had passed since transplant, and T-cell counts and diversity by then came mostly from newly produced T cells.

Germline V gene sequence: CDR1 LGHNA, CDR2 YSLEER. The CDR3 has 16 amino acids. The V segment lost 4 bases and the J segment 7 bases; nucleotides outside the gene matches: 10. This clonotype was counted only a few times. The antigen is not known. Unique molecular identifiers were used to barcode this TCRbeta library. A single record per CDR3 protein comes from TCRdb applying MiXCR to the PCR reads. Here the sample spans 450,000 to 550,000 distinct CDR3 sequences, 9.5% to 12% being singletons. This clonotype was sampled from a female patient between 2 and 15 years old who had a stem cell transplant for aplastic anemia, so the T cells may come from the graft donor. The chain combines TRBV4-3 with TRBJ2-6; 7 nucleotides agree with TRBD1. Sequenced material: PBMCs, mostly from graft donor cells, taken 180 days after TCRalphabeta/CD19-depleted stem cell transplant. The CDR3, as DNA: TGCGCCAGCAGCCTGAGACAGGGTTCTCGAGCCAACGTCCTGACTTTC. Residues: CASSLRQGSRANVLTF.